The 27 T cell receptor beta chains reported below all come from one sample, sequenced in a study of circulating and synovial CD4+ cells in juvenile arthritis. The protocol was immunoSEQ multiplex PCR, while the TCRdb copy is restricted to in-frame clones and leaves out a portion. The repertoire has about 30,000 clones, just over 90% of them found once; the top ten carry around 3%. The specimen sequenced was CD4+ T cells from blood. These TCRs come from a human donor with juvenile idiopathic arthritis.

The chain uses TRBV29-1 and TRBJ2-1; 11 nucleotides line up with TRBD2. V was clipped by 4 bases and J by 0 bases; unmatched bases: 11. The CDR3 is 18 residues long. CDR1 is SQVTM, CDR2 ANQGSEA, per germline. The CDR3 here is CSVGLGLAAVRSYNEQFF. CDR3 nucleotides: TGCAGCGTTGGGTTGGGACTAGCGGCAGTCCGCTCCTACAATGAGCAGTTCTTC.

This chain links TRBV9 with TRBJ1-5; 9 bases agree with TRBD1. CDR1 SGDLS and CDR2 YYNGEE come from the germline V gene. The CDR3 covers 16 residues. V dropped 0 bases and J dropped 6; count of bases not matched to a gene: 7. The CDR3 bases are TGTGCCAGCAGCGTAGGGGACAGGGTCGAAGGTCAGCCCCAGCATTTT. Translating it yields CASSVGDRVEGQPQHF.

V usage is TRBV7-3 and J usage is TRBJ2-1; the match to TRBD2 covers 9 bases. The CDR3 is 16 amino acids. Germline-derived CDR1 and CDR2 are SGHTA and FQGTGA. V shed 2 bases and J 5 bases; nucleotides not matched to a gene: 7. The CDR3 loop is CASSLAGGLSNNEQFF. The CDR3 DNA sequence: TGTGCCAGCAGCTTAGCGGGAGGGCTCTCTAACAATGAGCAGTTCTTC. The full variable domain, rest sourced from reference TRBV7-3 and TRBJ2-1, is GAGVSQTPSNKVTEKGKYVELRCDPISGHTALYWYRQSLGQGPEFLIYFQGTGAADDSGLPNDRFFAVRPEGSVSTLKIQRTERGDSAVYLCASSLAGGLSNNEQFFGPGTRLTVL.

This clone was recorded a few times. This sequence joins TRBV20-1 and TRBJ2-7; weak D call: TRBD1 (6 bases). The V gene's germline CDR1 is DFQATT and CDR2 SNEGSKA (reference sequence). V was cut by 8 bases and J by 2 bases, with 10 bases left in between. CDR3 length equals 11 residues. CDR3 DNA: TGCAGTACCTACAGGGCCTACGAGCAGTACTTC. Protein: CSTYRAYEQYF.

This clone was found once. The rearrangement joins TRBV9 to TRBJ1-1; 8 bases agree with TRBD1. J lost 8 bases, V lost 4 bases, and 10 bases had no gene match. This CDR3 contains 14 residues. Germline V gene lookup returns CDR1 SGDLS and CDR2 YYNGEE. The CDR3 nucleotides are TGTGCCAGCAGCCCTATAGACAGGGGAGGGGAAGCTTTCTTT. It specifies CASSPIDRGGEAFF.

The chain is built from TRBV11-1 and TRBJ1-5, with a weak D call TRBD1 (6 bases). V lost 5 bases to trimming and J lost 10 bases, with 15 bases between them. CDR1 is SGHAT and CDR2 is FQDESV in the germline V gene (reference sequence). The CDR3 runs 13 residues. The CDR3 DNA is TGTGCCAGCAGCCCCGGGACACAATCTCCCCAGCATTTT. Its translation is CASSPGTQSPQHF.

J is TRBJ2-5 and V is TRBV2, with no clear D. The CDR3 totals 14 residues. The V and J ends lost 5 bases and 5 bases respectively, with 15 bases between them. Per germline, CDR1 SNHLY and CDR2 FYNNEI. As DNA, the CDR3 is TGTGCCAGCAGTACTGATCGAGCCCATGAGACCCAGTACTTC. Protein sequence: CASSTDRAHETQYF. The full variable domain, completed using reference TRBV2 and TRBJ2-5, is EPEVTQTPSHQVTQMGQEVILRCVPISNHLYFYWYRQILGQKVEFLVSFYNNEISEKSEIFDDQFSVERPDGSNFTLKIRSTKLEDSAMYFCASSTDRAHETQYFGPGTRLLVL.

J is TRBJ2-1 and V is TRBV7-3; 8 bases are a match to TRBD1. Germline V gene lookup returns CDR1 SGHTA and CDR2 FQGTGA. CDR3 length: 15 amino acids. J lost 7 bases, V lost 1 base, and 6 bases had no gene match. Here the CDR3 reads CASSLSPRGLNEQFF. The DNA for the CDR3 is TGTGCCAGCAGCTTAAGCCCCAGGGGGCTAAATGAGCAGTTCTTC.

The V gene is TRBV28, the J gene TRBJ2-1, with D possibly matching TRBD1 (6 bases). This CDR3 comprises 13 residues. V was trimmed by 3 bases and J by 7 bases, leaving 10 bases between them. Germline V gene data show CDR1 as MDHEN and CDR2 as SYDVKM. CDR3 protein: CASSFRGQNEQFF. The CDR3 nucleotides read TGTGCCAGCAGTTTTAGGGGACAAAATGAGCAGTTCTTC.

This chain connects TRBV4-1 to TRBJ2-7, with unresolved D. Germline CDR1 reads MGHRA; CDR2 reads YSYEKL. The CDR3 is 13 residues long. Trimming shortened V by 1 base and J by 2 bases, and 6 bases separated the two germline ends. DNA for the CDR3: TGCGCCAGCAGCCAAGTAAACACCTACGAGCAGTACTTC. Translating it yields CASSQVNTYEQYF.

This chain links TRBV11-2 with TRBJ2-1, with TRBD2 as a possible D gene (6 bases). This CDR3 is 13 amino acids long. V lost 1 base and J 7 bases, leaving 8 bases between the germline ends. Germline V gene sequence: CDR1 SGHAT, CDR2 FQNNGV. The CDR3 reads CASSLGGGNEQFF. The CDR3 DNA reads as TGTGCCAGCAGCTTAGGAGGAGGGAATGAGCAGTTCTTC.

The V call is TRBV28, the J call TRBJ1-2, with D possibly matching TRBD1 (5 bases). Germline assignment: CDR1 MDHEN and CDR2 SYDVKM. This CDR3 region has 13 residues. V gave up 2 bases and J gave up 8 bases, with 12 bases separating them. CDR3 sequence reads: CASSLVLKGGYTF. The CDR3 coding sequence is TGTGCCAGCAGTTTAGTACTCAAGGGGGGCTACACCTTC.

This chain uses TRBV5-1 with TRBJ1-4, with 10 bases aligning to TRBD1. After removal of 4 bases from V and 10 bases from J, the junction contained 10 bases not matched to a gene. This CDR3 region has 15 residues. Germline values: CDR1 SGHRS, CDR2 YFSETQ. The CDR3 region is CASSPKPGQGRKLFF. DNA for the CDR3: TGCGCCAGCAGCCCTAAACCGGGACAGGGGAGAAAACTGTTTTTT.

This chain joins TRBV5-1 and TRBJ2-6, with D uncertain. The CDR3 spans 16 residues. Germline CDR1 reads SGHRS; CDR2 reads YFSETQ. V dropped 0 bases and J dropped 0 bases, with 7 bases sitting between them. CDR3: CASSLDSLSGANVLTF. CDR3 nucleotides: TGCGCCAGCAGCTTGGACAGCCTCTCTGGGGCCAACGTCCTGACTTTC.

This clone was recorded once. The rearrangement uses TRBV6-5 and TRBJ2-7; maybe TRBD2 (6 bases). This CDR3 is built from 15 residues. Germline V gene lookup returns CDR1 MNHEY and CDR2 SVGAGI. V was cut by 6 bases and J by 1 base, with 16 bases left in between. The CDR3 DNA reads TGTGCCAGCAGGGGGGGACCGGGCCTATCCTACGAGCAGTACTTC. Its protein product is CASRGGPGLSYEQYF.

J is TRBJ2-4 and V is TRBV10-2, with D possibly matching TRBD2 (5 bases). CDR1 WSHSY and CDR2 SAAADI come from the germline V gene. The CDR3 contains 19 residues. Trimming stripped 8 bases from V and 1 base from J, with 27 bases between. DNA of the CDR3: TGCGCCAGCTCGGCGCAGCCCCGGGCAGTTCGAGGGGCCAAAAACATTCAGTACTTC. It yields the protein CASSAQPRAVRGAKNIQYF.

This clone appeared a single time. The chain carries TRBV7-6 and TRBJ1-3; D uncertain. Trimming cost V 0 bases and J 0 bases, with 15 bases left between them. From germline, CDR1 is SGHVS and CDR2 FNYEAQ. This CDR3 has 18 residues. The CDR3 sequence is CASSLARKELRSGNTIYF. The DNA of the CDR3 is TGTGCCAGCAGCTTAGCGCGGAAGGAACTCCGCTCTGGAAACACCATATATTTT.

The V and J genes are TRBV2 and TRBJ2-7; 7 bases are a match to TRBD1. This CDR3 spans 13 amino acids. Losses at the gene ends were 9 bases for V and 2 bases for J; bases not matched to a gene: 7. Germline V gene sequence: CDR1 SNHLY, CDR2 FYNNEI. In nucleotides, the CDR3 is TGTGCCAGTACCCGACAGGGCCCCTACGAGCAGTACTTC. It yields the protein CASTRQGPYEQYF. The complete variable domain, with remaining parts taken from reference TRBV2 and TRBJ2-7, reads EPEVTQTPSHQVTQMGQEVILRCVPISNHLYFYWYRQILGQKVEFLVSFYNNEISEKSEIFDDQFSVERPDGSNFTLKIRSTKLEDSAMYFCASTRQGPYEQYFGPGTRLTVT.

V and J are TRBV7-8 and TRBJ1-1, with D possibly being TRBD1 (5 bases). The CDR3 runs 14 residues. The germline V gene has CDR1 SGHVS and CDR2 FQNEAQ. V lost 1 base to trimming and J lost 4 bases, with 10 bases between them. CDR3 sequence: CASSLGGLGTEAFF. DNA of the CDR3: TGTGCCAGCAGCTTAGGGGGCCTGGGCACTGAAGCTTTCTTT. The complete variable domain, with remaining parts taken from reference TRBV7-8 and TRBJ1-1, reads GAGVSQSPRYKVAKRGQDVALRCDPISGHVSLFWYQQALGQGPEFLTYFQNEAQLDKSGLPSDRFFAERPEGSVSTLKIQRTQQEDSAVYLCASSLGGLGTEAFFGQGTRLTVV.

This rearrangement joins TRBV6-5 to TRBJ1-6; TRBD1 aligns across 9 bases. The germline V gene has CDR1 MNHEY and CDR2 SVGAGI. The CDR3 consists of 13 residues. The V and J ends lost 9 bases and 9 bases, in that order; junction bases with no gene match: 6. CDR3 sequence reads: CASKGTGTSPLHF. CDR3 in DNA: TGTGCCAGTAAGGGGACAGGGACTTCACCCCTCCACTTT.

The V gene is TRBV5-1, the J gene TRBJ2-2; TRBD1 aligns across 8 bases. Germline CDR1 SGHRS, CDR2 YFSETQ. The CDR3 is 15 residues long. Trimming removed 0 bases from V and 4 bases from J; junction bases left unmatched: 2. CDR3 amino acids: CASSLGQGFTGELFF. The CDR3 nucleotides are TGCGCCAGCAGCTTGGGACAGGGGTTCACCGGGGAGCTGTTTTTT.

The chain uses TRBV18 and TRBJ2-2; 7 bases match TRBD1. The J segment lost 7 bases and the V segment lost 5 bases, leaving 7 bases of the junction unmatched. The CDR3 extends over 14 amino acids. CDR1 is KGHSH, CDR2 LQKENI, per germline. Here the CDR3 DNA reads TGTGCCAGCTCAACTAGACAGGGTCGCGGGGAGCTGTTTTTT. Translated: CASSTRQGRGELFF.

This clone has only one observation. Here the CDR3 DNA reads TGCGCCAGCAGCCAAGCGGGGGAGGCCAAAAACATTCAGTACTTC. Translation gives CASSQAGEAKNIQYF. The chain uses TRBV4-1 and TRBJ2-4; D may be TRBD2 (6 bases). V was shortened by 1 base and J by 1 base, with 8 bases between the two germline ends. The CDR3 has 15 residues. Germline CDR1 reads MGHRA; CDR2 reads YSYEKL.

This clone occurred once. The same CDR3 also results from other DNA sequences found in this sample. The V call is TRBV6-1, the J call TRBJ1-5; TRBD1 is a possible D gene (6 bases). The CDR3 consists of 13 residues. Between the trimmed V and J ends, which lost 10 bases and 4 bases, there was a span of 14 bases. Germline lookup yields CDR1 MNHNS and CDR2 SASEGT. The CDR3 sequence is CATKTGSNQPQHF. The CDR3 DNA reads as TGTGCCACGAAAACAGGGAGTAATCAGCCCCAGCATTTT.

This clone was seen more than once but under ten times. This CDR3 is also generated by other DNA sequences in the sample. CDR3 region: CASSQDGQGDGYTF. CDR3 in DNA: TGCGCCAGCAGCCAAGATGGGCAGGGGGATGGCTACACCTTC. This chain joins TRBV4-1 and TRBJ1-2, with TRBD1 identical over 7 bases. With 0 bases clipped from V and 6 bases from J, the junction kept 4 bases outside the gene matches. This CDR3 comprises 14 residues. The germline V gene has CDR1 MGHRA and CDR2 YSYEKL.

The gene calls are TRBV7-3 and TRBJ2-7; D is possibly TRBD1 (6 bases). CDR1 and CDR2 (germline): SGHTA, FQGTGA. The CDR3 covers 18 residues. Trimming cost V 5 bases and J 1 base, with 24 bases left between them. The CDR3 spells CASSLRGVGAGVSYEQYF. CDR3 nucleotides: TGTGCCAGCAGCCTAAGGGGTGTTGGGGCAGGGGTTTCCTACGAGCAGTACTTC.

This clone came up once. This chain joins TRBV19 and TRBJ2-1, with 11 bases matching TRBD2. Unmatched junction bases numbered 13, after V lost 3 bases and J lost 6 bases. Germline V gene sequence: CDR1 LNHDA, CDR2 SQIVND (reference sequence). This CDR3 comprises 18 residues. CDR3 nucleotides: TGTGCCAGTAGTATTTCTGTACCCCTGCTAGCGGGGGGCAATGAGCAGTTCTTC. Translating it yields CASSISVPLLAGGNEQFF.